The rows below give T cell receptor beta chains drawn from one sample of a study of shared clonotypes between healthy human individuals. TCRdb's table, derived via immunoSEQ multiplex PCR, lists solely in-frame clones and lacks some. The top ten hold 0.057% of the sample, which has about 610,000 clones, around 97% seen once. The specimen sequenced was naive CD4+ T cells sorted from blood. The receptors here all came from a woman in her thirties in good health. Each CDR3 is given with its conserved first and last residue. The order of the fields is CDR3 DNA, CDR3 protein, V gene, J gene, D gene, clone size. D genes are given only for firm matches. Clone size appears in some rows only: once, few, many, or a class for an expanded clone.

TGTGCCAGCAGCCAAGTACGGTGGGGGGAAATCACCTACGAGCAGTACTTC	CASSQVRWGEITYEQYF	TRBV14	TRBJ2-7	NA	NA
TGTGCCAGCAGCGTAGCTCCTGACAGGGATACCGGGGAGCTGTTTTTT	CASSVAPDRDTGELFF	TRBV9	TRBJ2-2	TRBD1	NA
TGCAGCGCAGGCCACTATGGCTACACCTTC	CSAGHYGYTF	TRBV29-1	TRBJ1-2	NA	NA
TGCAGCGTTGGTTCCCACGCGAACACTGAAGCTTTCTTT	CSVGSHANTEAFF	TRBV29-1	TRBJ1-1	NA	NA
TGTGCCAGCAGCCCCTCGGGGCACTCCTACGAGCAGTACTTC	CASSPSGHSYEQYF	TRBV11-2	TRBJ2-7	NA	NA
TGTGCCAGTAGTCCACCGGCTGGGTTGACCCAGCATTTT	CASSPPAGLTQHF	TRBV19	TRBJ1-5	NA	NA
TGTGCCAGCAGCAACCGGGACACCCACACAGATACGCAGTATTTT	CASSNRDTHTDTQYF	TRBV6-4	TRBJ2-3	NA	once
TGTGCCAGCAGCTTGGTAGGTTCCTACAATGAGCAGTTCTTC	CASSLVGSYNEQFF	TRBV5-5	TRBJ2-1	NA	NA
TGTGCTTCGGGACAGGGCATCTACGAGCAGTACTTC	CASGQGIYEQYF	TRBV19	TRBJ2-7	TRBD1	NA
TGTGCCAGCAGTGCCACTGGGGGAGGGAGATCCTACGAGCAGTACTTC	CASSATGGGRSYEQYF	TRBV5-8	TRBJ2-7	TRBD2	NA
TGCGCCAGCAGCGTTAGCGGGAGAAACACCGGGGAGCTGTTTTTT	CASSVSGRNTGELFF	TRBV5-1	TRBJ2-2	TRBD2	NA
TGTGCCAGCAGTTTAATCACAGATACGCAGTATTTT	CASSLITDTQYF	TRBV28	TRBJ2-3	NA	NA
TGTGCCAGCTCACCCCCGGGACGTACCTACGAGCAGTACTTC	CASSPPGRTYEQYF	TRBV18	TRBJ2-7	NA	once
TGTGCCAGCTCCCTCCGGGACACCACTAACTATGGCTACACCTTC	CASSLRDTTNYGYTF	TRBV18	TRBJ1-2	NA	NA
TGTGCCAGCAGCTTAGAGGGGGTGAAAACCTACGAGCAGTACTTC	CASSLEGVKTYEQYF	TRBV11-2	TRBJ2-7	NA	NA
TGCGCCAGCAGCTTGGAAATATGGGTGAACACTGAAGCTTTCTTT	CASSLEIWVNTEAFF	TRBV5-1	TRBJ1-1	NA	NA
TGTGCCAGCAGCGCTCATAGCGGGAGCCCCTACGAGCAGTACTTC	CASSAHSGSPYEQYF	TRBV9	TRBJ2-7	TRBD2	NA